This record concerns one TCR beta chain sequence. Its antigen is currently not known. No base-level quality is on record; no much larger clone is a single base apart. The High Capacity cDNA Reverse Transcription Kit was used to reverse transcribe all of the isolated RNA, meaning that expressed TCRB transcripts were what got sequenced. Deep immunoSEQ sequencing was applied to naive, central memory and regulatory T cell samples, giving an average of roughly 3.5 million total reads per sample. After sorted cells were lysed in RLT buffer, RNA was extracted with DNase-treated RNeasy Micro or Mini kits, with the choice depending on cell number. Each cell subset was processed separately to prevent cross-contamination, with patient and healthy donor samples processed together. The immunoSEQ multiplex PCR was used to amplify TCRB sequences from cDNA, yielding 87-bp fragments that span the CDR3 region. The amplicons were sequenced using the Illumina HiSeq platform. The authors processed their data as follows. PCR bias was computationally corrected using synthetic template baselines, reads within Hamming distance 2 were collapsed, and singletons that could not be merged were discarded. Reads were aligned to IMGT to assign V, D and J genes, CDR3 length, and insertions or deletions at six rearrangement sites. Clonotype counts were normalized to sorted cell number within each subset before computing true diversity and Gini coefficients with the tcR R package. Repertoire sharing was quantified using the overlap coefficient calculated on TCRB nucleotide sequences. Out-of-frame TCRB sequences from naive cells were analyzed as a proxy for the pre-selection repertoire. TCRdb took over this immuneACCESS table, retaining in-frame rearrangements with V and J assigned. Such tables are incomplete; in checked studies, under half of the missing clones stem from an unresolved V gene, and the remainder is unexplained. V and J calls and clone size come straight from that table; D and trimming were deduced from the DNA. Here the sample has about 260,000 clones; around 20% occur a single time. The ten largest make up about 0.028% of the sample.

The data stem from a study of beta chain features in type 1 diabetes (dated by TCRdb to 2016 to 2018). With respect to the entire study: Mean age, gender distribution, total cell number and subset yield were not different between patients and healthy donors. Across all samples, 107,917,701 sorted cells were examined, and cell number per subset correlated strongly with RNA yield. In the study, recently diagnosed type 1 diabetes patients and matched healthy donors were compared on the TCRB repertoires of their sorted circulating CD4+ T cell subsets. Naive and central memory subsets were obtained from all 30 or so donors, but regulatory and stem cell-like memory subsets were isolated from only 8 patients and roughly 8 healthy donors. Overall study outcomes, separate from this receptor: Because cDNA was sequenced instead of genomic DNA, activated cells with high expression could be over-represented, although the groups did not differ in activation or CD3 levels. Only small numbers of individuals were included in the HLA sub-analyses, which left unresolved whether HLA type had any influence on TCRB rearrangement. Patients with type 1 diabetes made fewer insertions and deleted more nucleotides at VDJ recombination sites, implying thymic rearrangement abnormalities. Naive, central memory and regulatory TCRB repertoires appeared to be more similar among patients than among healthy donors. PCR might favor shorter templates, but patient and control samples were amplified and corrected together, so any skew would affect both groups equally. Type 1 diabetes patients showed a moderate but significant shortening of TCRB CDR3 length in all four CD4+ subsets.

Each donor gave one peripheral blood draw, roughly 120 mL on average, collected into heparinised tubes. A BD FACSAria II was used to sort naive, central memory, regulatory and stem cell-like memory CD4+ T cells with a panel that included CD45RO, CCR7, CD25, CD127, CD95 and CD27. All sorted populations exceeded 95% purity. PBMCs were separated immediately by Lymphoprep density gradient centrifugation and were stained directly, without being cultured. So that batch effects would be minimized, each experiment stained and sorted samples in pairs, pairing one healthy donor with one patient. Measured from the cysteine to the phenylalanine, the CDR3 is 14 residues long. Just CDR3 DNA is preserved here, 42 bases in frame from base 1. At the junction V is shortened by 8 bases and J by 3 bases, with 16 bases in between. Reading the germline V gene gives CDR1 MNHEY and CDR2 SVGAGI.

This TCR was recovered from a woman aged 40 to 50 with type 1 diabetes. The rearrangement joined TRBV6-5 to TRBJ1-2, and the D gene may be TRBD1, 6 bases matching. Sequences were obtained from naive CD4+ T cells from blood. The sample's cell subset or site label, decoded: true naive CD4+ T cells. CDR3 protein: CASSSGGGDYGYTF. The DNA sequence reads TGTGCCAGCTCCTCCGGGGGGGGCGACTATGGCTACACCTTC.